This is a list of T cell receptor beta chains from one sample in a study of T-cell memory formation after mild COVID-19. MiXCR, run by TCRdb on the 5' RACE reads, gives a single entry per CDR3 protein. This sample has approximately 180,000 distinct CDR3 sequences; 16% occur once, and the top ten carry approximately 2.2%. Specimen: PBMCs or a T cell subset sorted from them (not recorded which). The receptors here all came from an adult woman who had mild COVID-19 (a few samples of this study predate the infection). Cell type and time point are not known. Both conserved end residues are part of each CDR3. D genes are given only for firm matches. Rows give clone size only sometimes, using once, few, many, or a class for an expanded clone.

d_call,j_call,v_call,clone_size,cdr3_aa,cdr3_nt
TRBD1,TRBJ2-7,TRBV12-3/TRBV12-4,-,CASKRTGTGEQYF,TGTGCCAGCAAACGGACAGGAACGGGGGAGCAGTACTTC
-,TRBJ1-1,TRBV10-2,-,CASSDRWGNTEAFF,TGCGCCAGCAGTGATCGGTGGGGGAATACTGAAGCTTTCTTT
TRBD2,TRBJ2-5,TRBV5-1,-,CASSRLAGAGETQYF,TGCGCCAGCAGCCGACTAGCGGGAGCCGGAGAGACCCAGTACTTC
TRBD2,TRBJ2-7,TRBV4-3,few,CASSQDTSGSYEQYF,TGCGCCAGCAGCCAAGATACTAGCGGATCCTACGAGCAGTACTTC
TRBD1,TRBJ1-5,TRBV10-3,-,CATQSRDRGGNQPQHF,TGTGCCACCCAATCCCGGGACAGGGGAGGCAATCAGCCCCAGCATTTT
TRBD1,TRBJ1-6,TRBV4-1,few,CASSQDREGARSPLHF,TGCGCCAGCAGCCAAGATCGGGAGGGGGCCCGGTCACCCCTCCACTTT
TRBD1,TRBJ2-7,TRBV6-6,few,CAISIRGYEQYF,TGTGCCATCTCAATCAGGGGGTACGAGCAGTACTTC
-,TRBJ1-6,TRBV6-1,few,CASSFQRQESSPLHF,TGTGCCAGCAGTTTCCAAAGACAGGAAAGCTCACCCCTCCACTTT
TRBD1,TRBJ2-7,TRBV3-1,-,CASSLRTGGAYEQYF,TGTGCCAGCAGCTTGAGGACAGGGGGGGCCTACGAGCAGTACTTC
TRBD2,TRBJ2-1,TRBV7-2,many,CASRPASGTSANEQFF,TGTGCCAGCAGGCCCGCCTCCGGGACTAGTGCCAATGAGCAGTTCTTC
-,TRBJ2-3,TRBV4-2,-,CASSQPQGGHTQYF,TGTGCCAGCAGCCAACCCCAGGGGGGGCATACGCAGTATTTT
-,TRBJ1-4,TRBV11-3,few,CASSSQGANEKLFF,TGTGCCAGCAGCTCCCAGGGAGCTAATGAAAAACTGTTTTTT
TRBD1,TRBJ2-1,TRBV5-1,-,CASSLAGQYLNEQFF,TGCGCCAGCAGCTTGGCGGGACAGTACCTAAATGAGCAGTTCTTC
-,TRBJ2-2,TRBV7-6,-,CASSLRGTGGELFF,TGTGCCAGCAGCTTAAGGGGTACTGGCGGGGAGCTGTTTTTT
-,TRBJ1-2,TRBV5-4,few,CASSEGQLGYTF,TGTGCCAGCAGCGAGGGCCAGCTGGGCTACACCTTC
-,TRBJ2-1,TRBV24-1,few,CATSRRESSYNEQFF,TGTGCCACCAGCCGCAGGGAAAGCTCCTACAATGAGCAGTTCTTC
-,TRBJ2-7,TRBV14,-,CASSPTGIEQYF,TGTGCCAGCAGCCCTACAGGCATCGAGCAGTACTTC
-,TRBJ2-5,TRBV5-1,medium-sized,CASSFRAEETQYF,TGCGCCAGCAGCTTTAGGGCTGAAGAGACCCAGTACTTC
TRBD2,TRBJ2-1,TRBV7-6,many,CASSSLGGNEQFF,TGTGCCAGCAGCTCCCTCGGGGGGAATGAGCAGTTCTTC
-,TRBJ1-2,TRBV10-3,few,CAISQGASMSNYGYTF,TGTGCCATCAGTCAGGGAGCGTCTATGAGCAACTATGGCTACACCTTC
TRBD1,TRBJ1-1,TRBV7-9,-,CASSSRTGNTEAFF,TGTGCCAGCAGCTCCAGGACAGGGAACACTGAAGCTTTCTTT
TRBD2,TRBJ2-1,TRBV20-1,-,CSARTSARYNEQFF,TGCAGTGCCCGGACTAGCGCGCGCTACAATGAGCAGTTCTTC
-,TRBJ2-7,TRBV2,-,CASTPDSITYEQYF,TGTGCCAGCACCCCGGACTCGATAACCTACGAGCAGTACTTC
-,TRBJ2-1,TRBV4-2,-,CASSPSSLPSSYNEQFF,TGTGCCAGCAGCCCATCTAGCTTACCTAGCTCCTACAATGAGCAGTTCTTC
-,TRBJ1-1,TRBV7-9,once,CASSIIGVSMNTEAFF,TGTGCCAGCAGCATTATAGGGGTATCCATGAACACTGAAGCTTTCTTT
TRBD1,TRBJ1-6,TRBV6-5,-,CASSRQGGTYNSPLHF,TGTGCCAGCAGTAGACAGGGAGGGACCTATAATTCACCCCTCCACTTT